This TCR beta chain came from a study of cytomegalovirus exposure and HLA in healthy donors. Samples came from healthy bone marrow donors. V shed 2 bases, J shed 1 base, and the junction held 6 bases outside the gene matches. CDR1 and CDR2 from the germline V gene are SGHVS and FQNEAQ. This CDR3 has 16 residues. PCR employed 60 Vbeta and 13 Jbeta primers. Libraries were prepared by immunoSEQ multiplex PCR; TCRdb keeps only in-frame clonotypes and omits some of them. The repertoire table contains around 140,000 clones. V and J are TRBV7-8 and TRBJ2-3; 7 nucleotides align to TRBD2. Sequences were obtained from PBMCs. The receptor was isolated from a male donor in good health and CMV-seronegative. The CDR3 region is CASSLRGSGGTDTQYF. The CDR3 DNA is TGTGCCAGCAGCTTACGGGGGAGCGGGGGCACAGATACGCAGTATTTT.